This TCR beta chain was identified in a study of blood T cell repertoires in COVID-19. Study-wide context: Samples representing acute and convalescent COVID-19 were sourced from the United States, Italy and Spain. Sources were T cells, B-cell-depleted T cells, or PBMCs; the material itself was cDNA or gDNA.

In the authors' methods: The authors estimated nucleated cell counts from reference gene primer amplification. The assay was immunoSEQ multiplex PCR, and TCRdb's table has in-frame clones only and misses some. V, J and clone size are those of that table, while D and trimming were read from the DNA. The sample holds some 380,000 clones, nearly 90% seen once. Participant age was about 18 to 95 years, and participants resided in 20 to 30 US areas. Per the germline V gene, CDR1 is SGHNT and CDR2 is YENEEA. Trimming took off 0 bases at V and 3 bases at J, with 9 bases between the two ends. The length of the CDR3 is 14 residues.

Input material: PBMCs or T cells enriched from blood (not recorded which). The sequence was collected from a woman between 35 and 50 years old with acute COVID-19. The chain is built from TRBV11-3 and TRBJ2-7; tentative D call: TRBD1 (5 bases). The CDR3 DNA reads TGTGCCAGCAGCTTAGATGACAGCTTCTACGAGCAGTACTTC. Protein product: CASSLDDSFYEQYF.